This section outlines one T cell receptor beta chain sequence together with its context. Its antigen is not identified. The assay was immunoSEQ multiplex PCR, and TCRdb's table has in-frame clones only and misses some. This table has 150,000 or so clones, 70% to 85% appearing once. This specimen comes from a study of cytotoxic CD8 clonotypes in ibrutinib-treated CLL. Study-level results: Having risen at ibrutinib response, clonality had fallen back toward baseline by progression. Sampling times, which were not matched between the groups, differed between sustained-remission patients and progressing patients.

This CDR3 contains 15 residues. The germline CDR1 and CDR2 sequences are SGDLS and YYNGEE. Trimming took 0 bases from V and 4 from J, leaving 13 bases between them. The chain has TRBV9 and TRBJ1-1, with TRBD1 as a possible D gene (5 bases). Sequencing used PBMCs, obtained after 12 months of ibrutinib treatment. The TCR comes from a human donor with chronic lymphocytic leukemia. The CDR3 spells CASSVAPTDLTEAFF. The CDR3 DNA reads as TGTGCCAGCAGCGTAGCTCCGACAGACCTCACTGAAGCTTTCTTT. Full variable domain (missing parts from reference TRBV9 and TRBJ1-1): DSGVTQTPKHLITATGQRVTLRCSPRSGDLSVYWYQQSLDQGLQFLIQYYNGEERAKGNILERFSAQQFPDLHSELNLSSLELGDSALYFCASSVAPTDLTEAFFGQGTRLTVV.